This entry describes one TCR beta chain. What it binds is not known. This entry belongs to a study of T cells in Graves' hyperthyroidism and ophthalmopathy. Patients having uncontrolled infection, another autoimmune disease, pregnancy or lactation were not included. Trimming removed 4 bases from V and 6 bases from J; junction bases left unmatched: 8. CDR1 SQVTM and CDR2 ANQGSEA come from the germline V gene. This CDR3 spans 14 amino acids. General study findings and limits: Stable hyperthyroidism and ophthalmopathy were separated using 13 V-J signatures.

Template material for amplifying TCR beta CDR3 regions consisted of RNA transcripts. First-round RT-PCR targeting the TCR CDR3 was performed with the HTBI primer set. TCRdb re-called the multiplex PCR reads with MiXCR, one entry per CDR3 protein. In the table there are 560,000 or so distinct CDR3 sequences, just under 20% of which are singletons. The sample taken for sequencing was blood. This TCR was recovered from a man aged 40-55 years with Graves' ophthalmopathy. The chain carries TRBV29-1 and TRBJ2-7, with 11 bases fitting TRBD2. The CDR3 region has the DNA TGCAGCGTTGTACTAGCGGGAGTAACGCGCGAGCAGTACTTC. This encodes CSVVLAGVTREQYF.